This TCR beta chain appears in the sequencing data of a study of blood T cell repertoires in COVID-19. Study context: Samples came from the United States, Italy and Spain, spanning acute and convalescent COVID-19.

The table came from immunoSEQ multiplex PCR; TCRdb's copy has only in-frame clones and leaves some out. The sample holds about 160,000 clones, 80% to 85% seen once. Germline assignment: CDR1 MNHEY and CDR2 SVGAGI. The CDR3 length is 12 residues. V gave up 10 bases and J gave up 5 bases, with 11 bases separating them. Source material: peripheral blood. The rearrangement joins TRBV6-5 to TRBJ1-4; D is uncertain. The sequence was obtained from a woman older than 75 with active or convalescent COVID-19. As DNA, the CDR3 is TGTGCCACGACGGGGAACAATGAAAAACTGTTTTTT. Translating it yields CATTGNNEKLFF.